The 9 T cell receptor beta chains listed next were all sequenced from one sample in a study of cytomegalovirus exposure and HLA in healthy donors. The method was immunoSEQ multiplex PCR; TCRdb's version includes in-frame clones alone and lacks a portion of them. The table lists over 110,000 clones, roughly 90% of them singletons. Sample: PBMCs. Receptor source: a man aged 18 to 30 in good health and CMV-seronegative.

The genes are TRBV29-1 and TRBJ2-5; D may be TRBD1 (6 bases). Germline V gene lookup returns CDR1 SQVTM and CDR2 ANQGSEA. The CDR3 runs to 13 residues. V lost 4 bases and J 4 bases, leaving 13 bases between the germline ends. CDR3 region: CSVGRQDRETQYF. The CDR3 DNA follows: TGCAGCGTTGGTCGACAGGATAGAGAGACCCAGTACTTC.

This chain joins TRBV11-2 and TRBJ2-7; 15 bases agree with TRBD2. V lost 3 bases, J lost 2 bases, and 5 bases stayed unmatched. Germline loops: CDR1 SGHAT, CDR2 FQNNGV. This CDR3 spans 17 amino acids. The CDR3 sequence is CASSFLRTSGRAYEQYF. CDR3 nucleotides: TGTGCCAGCAGCTTCTTAAGGACTAGCGGGAGGGCCTACGAGCAGTACTTC.

This rearrangement joins TRBV7-2 to TRBJ2-7, with D perhaps matching TRBD2 (5 bases). The CDR3 loop spans 14 amino acids. V shed 5 bases and J shed 6 bases, with 17 bases lying between them. CDR1 and CDR2 (germline): SGHTA, FQGNSA. CDR3 amino acids: CASSPWESGREQYF. CDR3 nucleotides: TGTGCCAGCAGCCCATGGGAGTCTGGTCGCGAGCAGTACTTC.

V is TRBV6-5 and J is TRBJ2-5; 8 positions match TRBD2. Germline CDR1 and CDR2: MNHEY and SVGAGI. V lost 8 bases, J lost 2 bases, and 10 bases stayed unmatched. The CDR3 length is 15 residues. The CDR3 spells CASRGQGGGQETQYF. DNA of the CDR3: TGTGCCAGCCGAGGTCAAGGCGGGGGGCAAGAGACCCAGTACTTC.

The chain has TRBV6-6 and TRBJ2-1; 7 bases line up with TRBD2. The V and J ends lost 7 bases and 5 bases, in that order; junction bases with no gene match: 8. CDR3 size: 14 residues. Germline-derived CDR1 and CDR2 are MNHNY and SVGAGI (reference sequence). The CDR3 region is CASKEIAGHNEQFF. As DNA, the CDR3 is TGTGCCAGCAAAGAAATAGCGGGCCACAATGAGCAGTTCTTC.

V and J are TRBV30 and TRBJ2-7, with 8 bases identical to TRBD1. This CDR3 contains 14 residues. Germline lookup yields CDR1 GTSNPN and CDR2 SVGIG (reference sequence). J lost 6 bases, V lost 3 bases, and 10 bases had no gene match. The DNA for the CDR3 is TGTGCCTGGAGCCCCGGGACAGGATTCTCCGAGCAGTACTTC. It yields the protein CAWSPGTGFSEQYF.

CDR3: CASSLASGGYNEQFF. In DNA, the CDR3 is TGTGCCAGCAGCTTGGCCAGCGGGGGCTACAATGAGCAGTTCTTC. The chain is built from TRBV5-4 and TRBJ2-1; 8 nucleotides match TRBD2. In germline, CDR1 is SGHNT, CDR2 YYREEE (reference sequence). The junction had 2 bases not matched to a gene; V was cut back by 0 bases and J by 3 bases. This CDR3 has 15 residues.

The chain employs TRBV27 and TRBJ1-1; a possible D gene is TRBD1 (6 bases). V was clipped by 2 bases and J by 5 bases, with 12 bases between them. This CDR3 is 14 amino acids long. Germline CDR1 reads MNHEY; CDR2 reads SMNVEV (reference sequence). Here the CDR3 DNA reads TGTGCCAGCAGTTTAGGGGGGGGGCCAACTGAAGCTTTCTTT. Residues: CASSLGGGPTEAFF.

DNA for the CDR3: TGTGCCAGCAGCTTAGAGGGTTCGACTAGCGGGGACTTCCAAGAGACCCAGTACTTC. Protein sequence: CASSLEGSTSGDFQETQYF. The chain recombines TRBV7-8 with TRBJ2-5; 11 nucleotides align to TRBD2. J lost 1 base, V lost 1 base, and 11 bases had no gene match. CDR3 length: 19 residues. Per germline, CDR1 SGHVS and CDR2 FQNEAQ.